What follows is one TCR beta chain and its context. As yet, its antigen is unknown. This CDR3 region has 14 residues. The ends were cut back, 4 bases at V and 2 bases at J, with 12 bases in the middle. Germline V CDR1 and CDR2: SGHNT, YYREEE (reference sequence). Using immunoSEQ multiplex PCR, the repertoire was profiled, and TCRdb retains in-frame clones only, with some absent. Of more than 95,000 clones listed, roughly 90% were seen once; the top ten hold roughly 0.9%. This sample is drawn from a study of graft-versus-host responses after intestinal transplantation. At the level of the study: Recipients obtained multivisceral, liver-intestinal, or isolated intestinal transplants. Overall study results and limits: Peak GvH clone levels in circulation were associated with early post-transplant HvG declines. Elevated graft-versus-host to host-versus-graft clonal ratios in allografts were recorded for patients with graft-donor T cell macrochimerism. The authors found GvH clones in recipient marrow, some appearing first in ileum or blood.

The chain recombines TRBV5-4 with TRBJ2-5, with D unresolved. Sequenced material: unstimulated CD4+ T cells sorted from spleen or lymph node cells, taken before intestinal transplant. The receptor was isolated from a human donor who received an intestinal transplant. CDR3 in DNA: TGTGCCAGCAGCCAAAAAACGGTACAAGAGACCCAGTACTTC. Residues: CASSQKTVQETQYF.